These 19 T cell receptor beta chains were all obtained from the same sample, sequenced in a study of spatial heterogeneity in lung cancer (dated by TCRdb to the late 2010s). The library was built by means of 5' RACE. Instrument used: NextSeq 500. TCRdb passed the public sequencing reads through fastp at Q25 and MiXCR, retaining productive beta sequences. Rows merge per CDR3 protein into single entries with the most common DNA and genes. The sample includes 55,000 to 75,000 distinct CDR3 sequences, with more than 7% observed a single time. The ten largest make up approximately 15% of the sample. The label giving this sample's time point can be read as: sample taken at primary tumor resection. Without any cell sorting, TCR sequencing was performed on whole RNA extracted either from tumor and nontumor lung tissue or from cryopreserved PBMC samples. Sequenced material: PBMCs, taken at surgery. All receptors derive from a female donor with early-stage non-small cell lung cancer.

V usage is TRBV5-1 and J usage is TRBJ2-1; possible D gene TRBD1, 6 bases. Germline V lookup: CDR1 SGHRS, CDR2 YFSETQ. Trimming removed 3 bases from V and 14 bases from J, with 12 bases in between. The length of the CDR3 is 11 residues. The CDR3 DNA is TGCGCCAGCAGCTCCCGGGACAAGAAGTTCTTC. This sequence encodes CASSSRDKKFF.

In its sample, this clonotype was seen many times. V and J are TRBV12-3 or TRBV12-4 and TRBJ2-7; 8 bases line up with TRBD2. CDR3 size: 14 residues. The ends lost 6 bases at V and 2 bases at J; junction bases unmatched: 6. The CDR3 is CASSVGGGPYEQYF. In DNA, the CDR3 is TGTGCCAGCAGCGTGGGCGGGGGGCCCTACGAGCAGTACTTC.

This clonotype occurred a few times. The genes are TRBV7-3 and TRBJ2-1; 7 bases match TRBD1. V was pared by 5 bases and J by 4 bases, with 2 bases of the junction left unmatched. The length of the CDR3 is 13 residues. The germline CDR1 and CDR2 sequences are SGHTA and FQGTGA. CDR3 loop: CASSMGQYNEQFF. The CDR3 DNA reads as TGTGCCAGCAGCATGGGACAGTACAATGAGCAGTTCTTC.

This clonotype occurred many times. This rearrangement joins TRBV29-1 to TRBJ2-1; 7 bases line up with TRBD1. The J segment lost 0 bases and the V segment lost 7 bases, leaving 6 bases of the junction unmatched. Germline CDR1 SQVTM, CDR2 ANQGSEA. The CDR3 runs to 14 residues. CDR3 region: CSAGGQSSYNEQFF. In nucleotides, the CDR3 is TGCAGCGCAGGGGGACAGAGCTCCTACAATGAGCAGTTCTTC.

This clonotype was found a few times. The chain is built from TRBV14 and TRBJ1-1; D gene uncertain. Germline CDR1 is SGHDN and CDR2 is FVKESK. The V end was cut by 2 bases, the J end by 4 bases, with 11 bases between. The CDR3 sequence is 14 residues long. This CDR3 is CASSQWASSTEAFF. CDR3 sequence (DNA): TGTGCCAGCAGCCAATGGGCCTCTAGCACTGAAGCTTTCTTT.

The rearrangement joins TRBV10-3 to TRBJ2-3; no definite D call. The CDR3 contains 12 residues. Trimming took 2 bases from V and 6 from J, leaving 6 bases between them. Per germline, CDR1 ENHRY and CDR2 SYGVKD. As DNA, the CDR3 is TGTGCCATCAGTGAGGCGGACGATACGCAGTATTTT. It yields the protein CAISEADDTQYF.

This clonotype came up many times. The chain employs TRBV10-3 and TRBJ2-7; 8 nucleotides match TRBD1. Germline CDR1 and CDR2: ENHRY and SYGVKD. This CDR3 spans 13 amino acids. J was trimmed by 4 bases and V by 4 bases; bases with no gene match: 3. CDR3 residues: CAISGTGPYEQYF. The DNA for the CDR3 is TGTGCCATCAGTGGGACAGGGCCTTACGAGCAGTACTTC.

This clonotype turned up a few times. The chain links TRBV5-1 to TRBJ1-1, with D uncertain. The CDR3 is 15 residues long. Between the trimmed V and J ends, which lost 0 bases and 2 bases, there was a span of 11 bases. Per germline, CDR1 SGHRS and CDR2 YFSETQ. The CDR3 nucleotides read TGCGCCAGCAGCTTGGTCCCTAGCAGAAACACTGAAGCTTTCTTT. This encodes CASSLVPSRNTEAFF.

With regard to this clonotype: This may stem from a read error, because a much larger clone lies one nucleotide away. V is TRBV5-6 and J is TRBJ2-5; D gene ambiguous. Germline V gives CDR1 SGHDT, CDR2 YYEEEE. This CDR3 comprises 17 residues. Trimming shortened V by 0 bases and J by 2 bases, and 17 bases separated the two germline ends. For the CDR3, the DNA is TGTGCCAGCAGCTTGGGGACCGCTAACCTCTGGCAAGAGACCCAGTACTTC. Translated, it gives CASSLGTANLWQETQYF.

The sample holds a few counts of this clonotype. V and J are TRBV12-3 or TRBV12-4 and TRBJ1-5; D remains ambiguous. The V gene lost 6 bases and the J gene lost 5 bases, with 11 bases spanning the gap. This CDR3 is 13 amino acids long. The CDR3 nucleotides are TGTGCCAGCAGCCGGACCAAGGATCAGCCCCAGCATTTT. Translated: CASSRTKDQPQHF.

This clonotype was detected many times. This chain uses TRBV20-1 with TRBJ2-3; a weak D match, TRBD2 (5 bases). The V gene lost 5 bases and the J gene lost 1 base, with 7 bases spanning the gap. Germline V gene lookup returns CDR1 DFQATT and CDR2 SNEGSKA (reference sequence). The CDR3 has 12 residues. DNA for the CDR3: TGCAGTGCTGATAGCGGCACAGATACGCAGTATTTT. Amino acids: CSADSGTDTQYF.

This clonotype was picked up a small number of times. This chain uses TRBV19 with TRBJ2-5; D not resolved. CDR1 LNHDA and CDR2 SQIVND come from the germline V gene (reference sequence). Trimming cost V 4 bases and J 2 bases, with 14 bases left between them. The CDR3 runs 15 residues. The CDR3: CASSSGSRVQETQYF. In DNA form, the CDR3 reads TGTGCCAGTAGTAGCGGTAGCCGGGTTCAAGAGACCCAGTACTTC.

This clonotype came up many times. This chain joins TRBV7-3 and TRBJ1-3; D unclear. Germline CDR1 is SGHTA and CDR2 is FQGTGA. The CDR3 contains 15 residues. V lost 2 bases and J lost 0, with 8 bases in between. The CDR3 bases are TGTGCCAGCAGCTTATCGACTTTCTCTGGAAACACCATATATTTT. This sequence encodes CASSLSTFSGNTIYF. The variable domain in full, with the rest retrieved from reference TRBV7-3 and TRBJ1-3, is GAGVSQTPSNKVTEKGKYVELRCDPISGHTALYWYRQSLGQGPEFLIYFQGTGAADDSGLPNDRFFAVRPEGSVSTLKIQRTERGDSAVYLCASSLSTFSGNTIYFGEGSWLTVV.

This clonotype was found many times. Here the CDR3 DNA reads TGCGCCAGCAGCTTGGAGAAGGGGAACACTGAAGCTTTCTTT. Translation: CASSLEKGNTEAFF. The chain is built from TRBV5-1 and TRBJ1-1, with D unclear. V lost 0 bases and J lost 1, with 7 bases in between. The CDR3 is made up of 14 amino acids. Germline V gives CDR1 SGHRS, CDR2 YFSETQ.

The genes are TRBV10-3 and TRBJ1-5, with unresolved D. Germline-derived CDR1 and CDR2 are ENHRY and SYGVKD. The CDR3 has 14 amino acids. Trimming removed 4 bases at V and 0 bases at J, with 7 bases between. The CDR3 loop reads CAISGPDSNQPQHF. Here the CDR3 DNA reads TGTGCCATCAGTGGCCCAGATAGCAATCAGCCCCAGCATTTT.

This chain uses TRBV20-1 with TRBJ2-1; the match to TRBD2 covers 11 bases. The CDR3 spans 16 residues. V gave up 1 base and J gave up 6 bases; unmatched junction bases: 8. Germline CDR1 is DFQATT and CDR2 is SNEGSKA (reference sequence). This CDR3 is CSARGFTSGGSNEQFF. CDR3 in DNA: TGCAGTGCTAGAGGCTTCACTAGCGGGGGTTCCAATGAGCAGTTCTTC.

This clonotype came up a few times. The chain joins TRBV2 to TRBJ2-1, with a possible D match to TRBD2 (6 bases). Germline V CDR1 and CDR2: SNHLY, FYNNEI. This CDR3 is built from 13 residues. V lost 3 bases and J 7 bases, leaving 10 bases between the germline ends. This CDR3 is CASSDVGGNEQFF. For the CDR3, the DNA is TGTGCCAGCAGTGATGTTGGGGGGAATGAGCAGTTCTTC.

This clonotype was detected a few times. The chain recombines TRBV28 with TRBJ1-1; perhaps TRBD1 as D (6 bases). Trimming cost V 8 bases and J 8 bases, with 18 bases left between them. Germline V gives CDR1 MDHEN, CDR2 SYDVKM. This CDR3 contains 13 residues. The CDR3 spells CASRSGTPKEAFF. CDR3 nucleotide sequence: TGTGCCAGCCGATCCGGGACACCAAAAGAAGCTTTCTTT.

This clonotype was counted at least ten times. The V gene is TRBV28, the J gene TRBJ2-7, with 7 bases matching TRBD2. The CDR3 extends over 13 amino acids. V was pared by 5 bases and J by 2 bases, with 3 bases of the junction left unmatched. Germline V gene data show CDR1 as MDHEN and CDR2 as SYDVKM. The CDR3 DNA is TGTGCCAGCAGTCCGCGGGAGCCCTACGAGCAGTACTTC. This translates into CASSPREPYEQYF.